The subject of this entry is one T cell receptor beta chain. One entry per CDR3 protein results from TCRdb running MiXCR on the 5' RACE reads. The sample includes around 20,000 distinct CDR3 sequences, 8.5% to 10% seen only once; the top ten take less than 25%. These data come from a study of spatial heterogeneity in lung cancer. V was cut by 3 bases and J by 0 bases, with 6 bases left in between. This CDR3 comprises 14 residues. Described time point: blood at routine non-recurrence follow-up after resection. The receptor was derived from a male donor with early-stage non-small cell lung cancer. V and J are TRBV12-3 or TRBV12-4 and TRBJ1-5; D is unclear. Sequencing was performed on PBMCs, taken at follow-up. In DNA form, the CDR3 reads TGTGCCAGCAGTTTCCAGGTTAGCAATCAGCCCCAGCATTTT. Its translation: CASSFQVSNQPQHF.